This T cell receptor (beta chain) was recorded in a study of blood T cell repertoires in COVID-19. Study as a whole: COVID-19 samples collected from the United States, Italy and Spain covered acute and convalescent phases. T cells, B-cell-depleted T cells, or PBMCs provided the cDNA or gDNA that served as material.

In the source study's methods: Reference gene primer amplification gave nucleated cell count estimates. The protocol was immunoSEQ multiplex PCR, while the TCRdb copy is restricted to in-frame clones and leaves out a portion. The D gene and trimming were derived from the DNA, and the V and J assignments and clone size from that table. The repertoire has 230,000 or so clones, over 75% of them found once; the top ten carry 1.9%. The CDR3 contains 13 residues. Trimming removed 4 bases from V and 7 bases from J, with 14 bases in between. Germline CDR1 LNHDA, CDR2 SQIVND (reference sequence). The specimen was peripheral blood. The receptor was derived from a man between 35 and 55 years old with active or convalescent COVID-19. The rearrangement uses TRBV19 and TRBJ2-7; TRBD2 might be the D (5 bases). CDR3 loop: CASSTGVRREQYF. The CDR3 coding sequence is TGTGCCAGTAGTACCGGGGTCAGGAGGGAGCAGTACTTC.